This is a list of T cell receptor beta chains from one sample in a study of OX40 agonist ivuxolimab in advanced cancers. TCRdb keeps only in-frame clones here, not all; method: immunoSEQ multiplex PCR. The table includes around 71,000 clones, 75% to 85% detected once. The specimen comprised CD4+ or CD8+ T cells sorted from blood, sampled in a trial of the OX40 agonist ivuxolimab. The receptors come from an adult with an advanced solid tumor such as melanoma, head and neck, liver or kidney cancer. Both conserved end residues are part of each CDR3. The D gene is left open where the match is weak. A row's size may be missing; if present it is once, few, many or a size class.

d_call: .; j_call: TRBJ1-2; v_call: TRBV18; clone_size: .; cdr3_nt: TGTGCCAGCTCACAGGGTTTCGGCTATGGCTACACCTTC; cdr3_aa: CASSQGFGYGYTF
d_call: .; j_call: TRBJ2-4; v_call: TRBV9; clone_size: .; cdr3_nt: TGTGCCAGCAGCGTAATAAGGGGGGCCAAAAACATTCAGTACTTC; cdr3_aa: CASSVIRGAKNIQYF
d_call: .; j_call: TRBJ2-7; v_call: TRBV9; clone_size: .; cdr3_nt: TGTGCCAGCAGCGTAGCTGGGGATTCTCGCTACGAGCAGTACTTC; cdr3_aa: CASSVAGDSRYEQYF
d_call: TRBD1; j_call: TRBJ1-1; v_call: TRBV9; clone_size: .; cdr3_nt: TGTGCCAGCAGCCCCCGACAGGGGTCGGACACTGAAGCTTTCTTT; cdr3_aa: CASSPRQGSDTEAFF
d_call: TRBD2; j_call: TRBJ2-1; v_call: TRBV19; clone_size: .; cdr3_nt: TGTGCCAGTAGTATAGGGGGCGGGACTAGATCTGGTGAGCAGTTCTTC; cdr3_aa: CASSIGGGTRSGEQFF
d_call: TRBD2; j_call: TRBJ2-1; v_call: TRBV5-1; clone_size: .; cdr3_nt: TGCGCCAGCAGCCCCCGGAGCGGGAACTACAATGAGCAGTTCTTC; cdr3_aa: CASSPRSGNYNEQFF
d_call: .; j_call: TRBJ2-1; v_call: TRBV5-6; clone_size: .; cdr3_nt: TGTGCCAGCAGCGCTGGAGGGGGCAATGAGCAGTTCTTC; cdr3_aa: CASSAGGGNEQFF
d_call: .; j_call: TRBJ2-7; v_call: TRBV11-2; clone_size: few; cdr3_nt: TGTGCCAGCAGCCGGGTGCGGAATTACGAGCAGTACTTC; cdr3_aa: CASSRVRNYEQYF
d_call: TRBD2; j_call: TRBJ2-3; v_call: TRBV7-2; clone_size: once; cdr3_nt: TGTGCCAGCAGCCCGGGGGGGCGGAAAGATACGCAGTATTTT; cdr3_aa: CASSPGGRKDTQYF
d_call: .; j_call: TRBJ2-6; v_call: TRBV7-8; clone_size: .; cdr3_nt: TGTGCCAGCAGCCGCGGGGATGGACGGGCCTCTGGGGCCAACGTCCTGACTTTC; cdr3_aa: CASSRGDGRASGANVLTF
d_call: .; j_call: TRBJ1-2; v_call: TRBV19; clone_size: .; cdr3_nt: TGTGCCAGTAGTATTCCCTACTATGGCTACACCTTC; cdr3_aa: CASSIPYYGYTF
d_call: TRBD2; j_call: TRBJ2-5; v_call: TRBV7-2; clone_size: .; cdr3_nt: TGTGCCAGCAGCTTAGGGCTAGCGGGAACCCGGTACCAAGAGACCCAGTACTTC; cdr3_aa: CASSLGLAGTRYQETQYF
d_call: .; j_call: TRBJ2-3; v_call: TRBV5-4; clone_size: .; cdr3_nt: TGTGCCAGCAGCGTGCGGGGCACGCAGTATTTT; cdr3_aa: CASSVRGTQYF
d_call: .; j_call: TRBJ2-3; v_call: TRBV19; clone_size: .; cdr3_nt: TGTGCCAGTTCCCGTGGAGATACGCAGTATTTT; cdr3_aa: CASSRGDTQYF
d_call: .; j_call: TRBJ2-5; v_call: TRBV5-1; clone_size: .; cdr3_nt: TGCGCCAGCAGCTTGGACCAAGAGACCCAGTACTTC; cdr3_aa: CASSLDQETQYF
d_call: TRBD2; j_call: TRBJ2-3; v_call: TRBV4-2; clone_size: .; cdr3_nt: TGTGCCAGCAGCCAAGATCCCGGGAGGGCTAGAAATACGCAGTATTTT; cdr3_aa: CASSQDPGRARNTQYF
d_call: TRBD2; j_call: TRBJ2-5; v_call: TRBV30; clone_size: .; cdr3_nt: TGTGCCTGGAGTGTCGGGGCGGGAGTTAGTCAAGAGACCCAGTACTTC; cdr3_aa: CAWSVGAGVSQETQYF
d_call: .; j_call: TRBJ1-6; v_call: TRBV5-6; clone_size: .; cdr3_nt: TGTGCCAGCAGCTTGGGGGAGGCCCGGGGGGTTAGTTCACCCCTCCACTTT; cdr3_aa: CASSLGEARGVSSPLHF
d_call: TRBD1; j_call: TRBJ2-7; v_call: TRBV5-6; clone_size: .; cdr3_nt: TGTGCCAGCAGCTTGGCGAGGGCAGGGGGACGAGACGAGCAGTACTTC; cdr3_aa: CASSLARAGGRDEQYF
d_call: TRBD2; j_call: TRBJ2-5; v_call: TRBV7-9; clone_size: .; cdr3_nt: TGTGCCAGCAGATTAGCGGGGCAAGAGACCCAGTACTTC; cdr3_aa: CASRLAGQETQYF
d_call: .; j_call: TRBJ1-4; v_call: TRBV28; clone_size: .; cdr3_nt: TGTGCCAGCAGTTTAACGCAAGAAAAACTGTTTTTT; cdr3_aa: CASSLTQEKLFF
d_call: TRBD2; j_call: TRBJ2-1; v_call: TRBV11-2; clone_size: .; cdr3_nt: TGTGCCAGCAGCCCCCCCGGGACTAGCGTCTACAATGAGCAGTTCTTC; cdr3_aa: CASSPPGTSVYNEQFF
d_call: .; j_call: TRBJ1-5; v_call: TRBV11-2; clone_size: .; cdr3_nt: TGTGCCAGCAGCCCCGAAGTCCGTTTGCCCCAGCATTTT; cdr3_aa: CASSPEVRLPQHF
d_call: .; j_call: TRBJ2-7; v_call: TRBV6-6; clone_size: .; cdr3_nt: TGTGCCAGCAGTTACGCTGACGGCCCCTACGAGCAGTACTTC; cdr3_aa: CASSYADGPYEQYF
d_call: .; j_call: TRBJ2-5; v_call: TRBV2; clone_size: .; cdr3_nt: TGTGCCAGCAGCGCCGGGGGGCGGGAGACCCAGTACTTC; cdr3_aa: CASSAGGRETQYF
d_call: .; j_call: TRBJ1-2; v_call: TRBV19; clone_size: .; cdr3_nt: TGTGCCACCCGACAGTCGGAGCTAAATGGCTACACCTTC; cdr3_aa: CATRQSELNGYTF
d_call: TRBD2; j_call: TRBJ2-5; v_call: TRBV5-1; clone_size: .; cdr3_nt: TGCGCCAGCAGCTTGGTGGGACTAGCGGGCCTACGCCAAGAGACCCAGTACTTC; cdr3_aa: CASSLVGLAGLRQETQYF
d_call: .; j_call: TRBJ1-1; v_call: TRBV5-1; clone_size: .; cdr3_nt: TGCGCCAGCAGCTTGGAACGATTGAACACTGAAGCTTTCTTT; cdr3_aa: CASSLERLNTEAFF
d_call: TRBD1; j_call: TRBJ1-2; v_call: TRBV11-2; clone_size: .; cdr3_nt: TGTGCCAGCAGCCTCGGACAGGACTATGGCTACACCTTC; cdr3_aa: CASSLGQDYGYTF
d_call: TRBD1; j_call: TRBJ1-2; v_call: TRBV29-1; clone_size: once; cdr3_nt: TGCAGCGTTTGGGTGGGGACAGGGTCCCCTGACTATGGCTACACCTTC; cdr3_aa: CSVWVGTGSPDYGYTF
d_call: TRBD2; j_call: TRBJ2-3; v_call: TRBV29-1; clone_size: .; cdr3_nt: TGCAGCGTTGGAGGTAGCGGGAGGGCTCATTCGCAGTATTTT; cdr3_aa: CSVGGSGRAHSQYF
d_call: TRBD1; j_call: TRBJ1-2; v_call: TRBV6-5; clone_size: .; cdr3_nt: TGTGCCAGCAGCATTTTACAGGGGGGGTATGGCTACACCTTC; cdr3_aa: CASSILQGGYGYTF
d_call: .; j_call: TRBJ2-7; v_call: TRBV18; clone_size: .; cdr3_nt: TGTGCCAGCTCACCCCTCGGGACGGGGTCCTACGAGCAGTACTTC; cdr3_aa: CASSPLGTGSYEQYF
d_call: .; j_call: TRBJ1-1; v_call: TRBV7-6; clone_size: .; cdr3_nt: TGTGCCAGCAGCTTAGTCGTGGGGAGCACTGAAGCTTTCTTT; cdr3_aa: CASSLVVGSTEAFF
d_call: .; j_call: TRBJ1-5; v_call: TRBV6-1; clone_size: .; cdr3_nt: TGTGCCAGCAGACTCACGTACGGGAATCAGCCCCAGCATTTT; cdr3_aa: CASRLTYGNQPQHF
d_call: .; j_call: TRBJ1-2; v_call: TRBV2; clone_size: .; cdr3_nt: TGTGCCAGCAGAGGGTTTAACTATGGCTACACCTTC; cdr3_aa: CASRGFNYGYTF
d_call: TRBD2; j_call: TRBJ2-3; v_call: TRBV7-9; clone_size: .; cdr3_nt: TGTGCCAGCAGCGGACTAGCGGGAAGCACAGATACGCAGTATTTT; cdr3_aa: CASSGLAGSTDTQYF
d_call: TRBD2; j_call: TRBJ2-1; v_call: TRBV29-1; clone_size: .; cdr3_nt: TGCAGCGTCGACTCCACCGGGGGGGGCAAGAGCGGGAACTACAATGAGCAGTTCTTC; cdr3_aa: CSVDSTGGGKSGNYNEQFF
d_call: TRBD2; j_call: TRBJ2-1; v_call: TRBV30; clone_size: .; cdr3_nt: TGTGCCTGGAGGGAGGGGACTAGCAGCTACAATGAGCAGTTCTTC; cdr3_aa: CAWREGTSSYNEQFF
d_call: .; j_call: TRBJ1-1; v_call: TRBV5-1; clone_size: .; cdr3_nt: TGCGCCACCGGGATGGGGGGCGAGGGGAAAGCTTTCTTT; cdr3_aa: CATGMGGEGKAFF
d_call: .; j_call: TRBJ2-3; v_call: TRBV5-4; clone_size: .; cdr3_nt: TGCGCCAGCAGCCAGGTTCCGGGACGGAACACAGATACGCAGTATTTT; cdr3_aa: CASSQVPGRNTDTQYF